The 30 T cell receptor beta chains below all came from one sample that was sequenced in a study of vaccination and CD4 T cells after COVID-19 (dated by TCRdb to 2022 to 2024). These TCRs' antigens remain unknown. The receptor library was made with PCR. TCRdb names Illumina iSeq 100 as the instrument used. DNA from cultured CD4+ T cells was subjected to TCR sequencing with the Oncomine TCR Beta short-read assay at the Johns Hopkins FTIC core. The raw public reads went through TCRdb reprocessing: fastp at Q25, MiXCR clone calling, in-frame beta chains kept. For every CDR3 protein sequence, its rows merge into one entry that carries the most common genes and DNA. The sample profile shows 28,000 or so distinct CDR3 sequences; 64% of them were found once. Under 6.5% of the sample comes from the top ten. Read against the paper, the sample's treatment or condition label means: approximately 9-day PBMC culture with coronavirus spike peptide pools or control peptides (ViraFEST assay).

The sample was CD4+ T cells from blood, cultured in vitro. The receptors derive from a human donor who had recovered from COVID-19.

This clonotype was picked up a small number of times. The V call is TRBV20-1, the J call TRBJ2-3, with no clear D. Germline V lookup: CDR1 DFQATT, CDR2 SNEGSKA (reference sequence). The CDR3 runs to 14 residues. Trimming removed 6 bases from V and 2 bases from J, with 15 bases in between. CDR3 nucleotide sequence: TGCAGTGCGACCCTGGGCCCTTCCACAGATACGCAGTATTTT. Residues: CSATLGPSTDTQYF.

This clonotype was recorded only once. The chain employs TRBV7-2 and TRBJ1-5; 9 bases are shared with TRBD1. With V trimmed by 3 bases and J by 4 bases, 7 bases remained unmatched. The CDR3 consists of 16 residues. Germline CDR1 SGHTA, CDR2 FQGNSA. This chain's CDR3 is CASSFGTGLGNQPQHF. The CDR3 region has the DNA TGTGCCAGCAGCTTCGGGACAGGGTTGGGGAATCAGCCCCAGCATTTT. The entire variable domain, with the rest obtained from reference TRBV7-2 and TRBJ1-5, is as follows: GAGVSQSPSNKVTEKGKDVELRCDPISGHTALYWYRQSLGQGLEFLIYFQGNSAPDKSGLPSDRFSAERTGGSVSTLTIQRTQQEDSAVYLCASSFGTGLGNQPQHFGDGTRLSIL.

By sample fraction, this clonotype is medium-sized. The CDR3 DNA reads TGCAGTGCCGCTACTAGCGGGAGGAGGCAGTTCTTC. This gives the protein CSAATSGRRQFF. The chain carries TRBV20-1 and TRBJ2-1, with 12 bases matching TRBD2. Germline V gene sequence: CDR1 DFQATT, CDR2 SNEGSKA (reference sequence). With 6 bases clipped from V and 12 bases from J, the junction kept 6 bases outside the gene matches. The CDR3 spans 12 residues.

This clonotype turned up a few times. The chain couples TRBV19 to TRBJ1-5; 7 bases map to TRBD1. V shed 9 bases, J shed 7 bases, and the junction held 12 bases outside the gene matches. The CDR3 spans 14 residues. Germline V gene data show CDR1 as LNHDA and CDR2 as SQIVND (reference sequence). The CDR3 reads CASARQGGRQPQHF. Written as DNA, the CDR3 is TGTGCCAGCGCTAGACAGGGTGGACGGCAGCCCCAGCATTTT.

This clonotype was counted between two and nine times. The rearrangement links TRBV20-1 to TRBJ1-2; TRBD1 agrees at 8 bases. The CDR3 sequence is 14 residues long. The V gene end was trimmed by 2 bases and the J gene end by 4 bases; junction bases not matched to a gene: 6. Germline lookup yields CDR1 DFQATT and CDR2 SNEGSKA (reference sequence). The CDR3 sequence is CSARLGQGAYGYTF. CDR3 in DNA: TGCAGTGCTAGACTCGGCCAGGGGGCCTATGGCTACACCTTC.

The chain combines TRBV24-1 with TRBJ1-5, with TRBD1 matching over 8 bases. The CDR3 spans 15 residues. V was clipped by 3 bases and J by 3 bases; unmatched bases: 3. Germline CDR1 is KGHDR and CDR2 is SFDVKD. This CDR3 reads CATSDRTGPNQPQHF. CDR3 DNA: TGTGCCACCAGTGATAGGACAGGGCCCAATCAGCCCCAGCATTTT.

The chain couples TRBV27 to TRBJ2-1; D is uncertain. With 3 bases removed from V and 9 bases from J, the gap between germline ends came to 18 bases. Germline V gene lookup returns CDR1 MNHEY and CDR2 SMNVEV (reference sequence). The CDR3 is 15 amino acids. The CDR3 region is CASSFSTRLSGEQFF. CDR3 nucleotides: TGTGCCAGCAGTTTCTCGACCAGATTATCGGGTGAGCAGTTCTTC.

This chain's CDR3 is CASSRGLAGVGDEQFF. CDR3 nucleotides: TGTGCCAGCAGCAGGGGACTAGCGGGAGTAGGTGATGAGCAGTTCTTC. The chain combines TRBV11-3 with TRBJ2-1; 14 bases map to TRBD2. With 5 bases clipped from V and 8 bases from J, the junction kept 8 bases outside the gene matches. The CDR3 extends over 16 amino acids. Germline CDR1 SGHNT, CDR2 YENEEA.

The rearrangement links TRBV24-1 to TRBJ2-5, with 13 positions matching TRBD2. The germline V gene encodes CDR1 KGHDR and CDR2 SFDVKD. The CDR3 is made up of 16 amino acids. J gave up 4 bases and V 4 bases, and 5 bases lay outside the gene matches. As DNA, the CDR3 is TGTGCCACCAGTGACTGGACTAGCGGGAGTCTAGAGACCCAGTACTTC. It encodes CATSDWTSGSLETQYF.

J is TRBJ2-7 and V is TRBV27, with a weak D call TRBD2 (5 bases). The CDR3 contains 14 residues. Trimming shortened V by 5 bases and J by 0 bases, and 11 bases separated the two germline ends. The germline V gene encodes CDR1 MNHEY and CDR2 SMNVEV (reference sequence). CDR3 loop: CASSGLVTSYEQYF. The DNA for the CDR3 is TGTGCCAGCAGTGGACTCGTGACCTCCTACGAGCAGTACTTC.

Written as DNA, the CDR3 is TGCAGTGCTCTTAGTCATAGAGCGGGACCTTGGGAAGATACGCAGTATTTT. Translation gives CSALSHRAGPWEDTQYF. This chain uses TRBV20-1 with TRBJ2-3, with TRBD2 identical over 7 bases. The ends lost 5 bases at V and 5 bases at J; junction bases unmatched: 19. Germline CDR1 and CDR2: DFQATT and SNEGSKA (reference sequence). The CDR3 spans 17 residues.

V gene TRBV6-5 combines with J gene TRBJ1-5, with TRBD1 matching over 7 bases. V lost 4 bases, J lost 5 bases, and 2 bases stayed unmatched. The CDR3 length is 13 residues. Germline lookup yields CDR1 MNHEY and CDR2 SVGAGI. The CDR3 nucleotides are TGTGCCAGCAGTTCGGGACAGTATCAGCCCCAGCATTTT. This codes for CASSSGQYQPQHF.

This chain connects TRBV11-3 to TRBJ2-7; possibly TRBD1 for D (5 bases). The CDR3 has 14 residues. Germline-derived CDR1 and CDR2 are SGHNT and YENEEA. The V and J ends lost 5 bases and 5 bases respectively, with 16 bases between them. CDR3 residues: CASSLGRVEDEQYF. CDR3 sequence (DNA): TGTGCCAGCAGCCTGGGCAGGGTAGAGGACGAGCAGTACTTC. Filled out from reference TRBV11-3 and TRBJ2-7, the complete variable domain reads EAGVVQSPRYKIIEKKQPVAFWCNPISGHNTLYWYLQNLGQGPELLIRYENEEAVDDSQLPKDRFSAERLKGVDSTLKIQPAELGDSAVYLCASSLGRVEDEQYFGPGTRLTVT.

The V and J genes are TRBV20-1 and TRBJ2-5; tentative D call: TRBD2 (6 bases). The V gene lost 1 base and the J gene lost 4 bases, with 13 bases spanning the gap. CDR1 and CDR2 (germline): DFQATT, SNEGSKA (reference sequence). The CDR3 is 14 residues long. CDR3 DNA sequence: TGCAGTGCTAGAGGCCCCGGGAGTCCAGAGACCCAGTACTTC. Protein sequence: CSARGPGSPETQYF.

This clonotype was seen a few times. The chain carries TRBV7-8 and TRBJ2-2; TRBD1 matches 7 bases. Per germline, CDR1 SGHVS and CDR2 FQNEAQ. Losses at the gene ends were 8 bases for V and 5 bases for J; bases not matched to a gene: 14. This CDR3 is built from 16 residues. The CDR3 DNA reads TGTGCCAGCTTCCAAAGTAGACAGGGCGTGACCGGGGAGCTGTTTTTT. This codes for CASFQSRQGVTGELFF.

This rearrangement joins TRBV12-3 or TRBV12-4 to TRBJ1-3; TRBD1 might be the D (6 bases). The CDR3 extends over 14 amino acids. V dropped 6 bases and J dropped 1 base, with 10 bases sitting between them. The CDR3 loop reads CASSITGSGNTIYF. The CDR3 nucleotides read TGTGCCAGCAGCATAACAGGGTCTGGAAACACCATATATTTT.

CDR3 nucleotide sequence: TGTGCCAGCAGCTTAGAAGGACAGGGGACAGATACGCAGTATTTT. Protein sequence: CASSLEGQGTDTQYF. This chain uses TRBV11-3 with TRBJ2-3, with 9 bases that match TRBD1. This CDR3 is 15 amino acids long. J gave up 3 bases and V 0 bases, and 1 base lay outside the gene matches. The germline V gene encodes CDR1 SGHNT and CDR2 YENEEA.

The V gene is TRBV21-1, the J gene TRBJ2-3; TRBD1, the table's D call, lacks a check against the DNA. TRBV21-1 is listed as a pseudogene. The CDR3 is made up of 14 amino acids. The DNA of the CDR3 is TGTGCCAGCAGCAAAGTCGACAGGGGGGATACGCAGTATTTT. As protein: CASSKVDRGDTQYF.

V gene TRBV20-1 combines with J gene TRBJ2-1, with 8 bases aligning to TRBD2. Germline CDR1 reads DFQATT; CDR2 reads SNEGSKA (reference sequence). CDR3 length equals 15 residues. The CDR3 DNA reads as TGCAGCTTGGGGTACCGGGAGGGGTCTGGGGATGAGCAGTTCTTC. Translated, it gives CSLGYREGSGDEQFF.

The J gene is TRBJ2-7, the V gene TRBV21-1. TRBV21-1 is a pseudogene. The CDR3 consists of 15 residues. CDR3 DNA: TGTGCCAGCAGCAAAGCGGGGCAGGACCCCTACGAGCAGTACTTC. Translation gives CASSKAGQDPYEQYF.

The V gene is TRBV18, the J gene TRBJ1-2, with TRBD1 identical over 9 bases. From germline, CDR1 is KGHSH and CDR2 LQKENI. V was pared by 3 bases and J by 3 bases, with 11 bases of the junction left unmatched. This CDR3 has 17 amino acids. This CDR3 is CASSPQKPGQGDYGYTF. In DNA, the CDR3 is TGTGCCAGCTCACCCCAAAAACCGGGACAGGGCGACTATGGCTACACCTTC.

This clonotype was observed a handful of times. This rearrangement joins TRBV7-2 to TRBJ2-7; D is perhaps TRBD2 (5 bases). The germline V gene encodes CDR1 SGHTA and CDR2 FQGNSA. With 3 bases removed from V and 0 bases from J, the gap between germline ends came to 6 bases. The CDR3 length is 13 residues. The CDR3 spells CASSLRDSYEQYF. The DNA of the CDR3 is TGTGCCAGCAGCTTGAGGGACTCCTACGAGCAGTACTTC. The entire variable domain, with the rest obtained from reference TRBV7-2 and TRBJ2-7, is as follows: GAGVSQSPSNKVTEKGKDVELRCDPISGHTALYWYRQSLGQGLEFLIYFQGNSAPDKSGLPSDRFSAERTGGSVSTLTIQRTQQEDSAVYLCASSLRDSYEQYFGPGTRLTVT.

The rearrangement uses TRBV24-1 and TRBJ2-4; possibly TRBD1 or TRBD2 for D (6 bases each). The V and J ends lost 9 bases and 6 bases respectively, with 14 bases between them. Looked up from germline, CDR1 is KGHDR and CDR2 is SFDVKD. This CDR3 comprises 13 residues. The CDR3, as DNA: TGTGCCACCCAAGAAGGGGGAGGAAACATTCAGTACTTC. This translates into CATQEGGGNIQYF.

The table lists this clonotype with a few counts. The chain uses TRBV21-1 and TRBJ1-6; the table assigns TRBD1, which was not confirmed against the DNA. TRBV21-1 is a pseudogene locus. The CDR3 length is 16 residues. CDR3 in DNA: TGTGCCAGCAGCAAATGTTCAGGGGAAAATAATTCACCCCTCCACTTT. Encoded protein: CASSKCSGENNSPLHF.

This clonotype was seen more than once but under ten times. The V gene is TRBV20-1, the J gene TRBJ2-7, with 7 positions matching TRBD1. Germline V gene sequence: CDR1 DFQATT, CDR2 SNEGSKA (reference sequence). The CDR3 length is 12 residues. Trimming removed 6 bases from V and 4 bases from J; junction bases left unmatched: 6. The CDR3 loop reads CSANRGRYEQYF. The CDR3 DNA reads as TGCAGTGCAAACAGGGGAAGGTACGAGCAGTACTTC.

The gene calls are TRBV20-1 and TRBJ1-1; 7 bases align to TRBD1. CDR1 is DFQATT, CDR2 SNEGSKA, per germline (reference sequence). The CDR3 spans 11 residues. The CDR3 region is CRGAGGTEAFF. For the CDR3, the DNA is TGCAGGGGAGCAGGGGGCACTGAAGCTTTCTTT.

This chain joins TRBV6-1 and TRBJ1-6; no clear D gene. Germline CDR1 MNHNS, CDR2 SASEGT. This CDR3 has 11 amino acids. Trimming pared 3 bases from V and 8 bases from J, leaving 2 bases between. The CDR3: CASSEHSPLHF. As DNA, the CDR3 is TGTGCCAGCAGTGAGCATTCACCCCTCCACTTT.

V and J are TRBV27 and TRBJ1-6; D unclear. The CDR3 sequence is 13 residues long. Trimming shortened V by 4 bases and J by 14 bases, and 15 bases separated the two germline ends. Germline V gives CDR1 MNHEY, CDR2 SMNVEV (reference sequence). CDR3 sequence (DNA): TGTGCCAGCAGTTCTGAAAGGCCGGGCACCCTCCACTTT. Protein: CASSSERPGTLHF.

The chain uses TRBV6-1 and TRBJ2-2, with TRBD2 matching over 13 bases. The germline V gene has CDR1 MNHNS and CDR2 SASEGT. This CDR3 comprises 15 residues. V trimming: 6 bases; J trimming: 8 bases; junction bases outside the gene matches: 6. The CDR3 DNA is TGTGCCAGCAGCCGGACTAGCGGGAGAAAAGGGGAGCTGTTTTTT. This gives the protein CASSRTSGRKGELFF.

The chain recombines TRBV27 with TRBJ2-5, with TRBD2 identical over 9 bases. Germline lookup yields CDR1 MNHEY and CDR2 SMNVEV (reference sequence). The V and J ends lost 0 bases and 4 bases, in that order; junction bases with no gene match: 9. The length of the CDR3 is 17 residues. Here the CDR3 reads CASSLSRLAGSPETQYF. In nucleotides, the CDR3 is TGTGCCAGCAGTTTATCGAGGCTAGCGGGGTCCCCAGAGACCCAGTACTTC.